This is a list of T cell receptor beta chains from one sample in a study of beta chain features in type 1 diabetes. Data came from immunoSEQ multiplex PCR; TCRdb stores just in-frame clones and leaves some out. The sample lists about 320,000 clones; 14% were seen once. The source material was central memory CD4+ T cells from blood. These receptors came from a man younger than 45 in good health. CDR3s include the opening cysteine and the closing phenylalanine or tryptophan. D genes are given only for firm matches. Size is stated for part of the rows, as once, few or many counts, or as a class when the clone is expanded.

clone_size: -; v_call: TRBV2; cdr3_length: 13; d_call: -; j_call: TRBJ1-2; cdr3_aa: CASSLGELYSYTF; cdr3_nt: TGTGCCAGCAGTCTCGGGGAACTCTATAGCTACACCTTC
clone_size: -; v_call: TRBV19; cdr3_length: 12; d_call: -; j_call: TRBJ1-2; cdr3_aa: CASSKRNYGYTF; cdr3_nt: TGTGCCAGTAGTAAACGGAACTATGGCTACACCTTC
clone_size: few; v_call: TRBV10-3; cdr3_length: 13; d_call: -; j_call: TRBJ1-5; cdr3_aa: CAISLDRNQPQHF; cdr3_nt: TGTGCCATCAGTCTTGACAGAAATCAGCCCCAGCATTTT
clone_size: few; v_call: TRBV7-2; cdr3_length: 17; d_call: TRBD1; j_call: TRBJ2-6; cdr3_aa: CASSFSGTGVGANVLTF; cdr3_nt: TGTGCCAGCAGCTTCTCCGGGACAGGGGTAGGGGCCAACGTCCTGACTTTC
clone_size: few; v_call: TRBV4-3; cdr3_length: 14; d_call: TRBD1; j_call: TRBJ2-1; cdr3_aa: CASSQNTGGYEQFF; cdr3_nt: TGCGCCAGCAGCCAAAACACAGGGGGTTATGAGCAGTTCTTC
clone_size: many; v_call: TRBV7-2; cdr3_length: 14; d_call: TRBD1; j_call: TRBJ2-2; cdr3_aa: CASSSGQELGELFF; cdr3_nt: TGTGCCAGCAGCTCCGGACAGGAGCTGGGGGAGCTGTTTTTT
clone_size: once; v_call: TRBV6-5; cdr3_length: 15; d_call: TRBD1; j_call: TRBJ2-7; cdr3_aa: CASTSPDRGFKVQYF; cdr3_nt: TGTGCCAGCACCTCCCCGGACAGGGGGTTTAAAGTGCAGTACTTC
clone_size: few; v_call: TRBV10-3; cdr3_length: 19; d_call: TRBD1; j_call: TRBJ2-7; cdr3_aa: CAISESRGGHGGSSYEQYF; cdr3_nt: TGTGCCATCAGTGAGTCGAGAGGGGGCCATGGCGGTAGCTCCTACGAGCAGTACTTC
clone_size: -; v_call: TRBV29-1; cdr3_length: 11; d_call: -; j_call: TRBJ2-1; cdr3_aa: CSVAMVNEQFF; cdr3_nt: TGCAGCGTTGCGATGGTCAATGAGCAGTTCTTC
clone_size: -; v_call: TRBV7-2; cdr3_length: 13; d_call: TRBD2; j_call: TRBJ2-1; cdr3_aa: CASSDRGVGEQFF; cdr3_nt: TGTGCCAGCAGCGACCGGGGGGTGGGTGAGCAGTTCTTC
clone_size: -; v_call: TRBV5-1; cdr3_length: 14; d_call: -; j_call: TRBJ2-2; cdr3_aa: CASSLATDTGELFF; cdr3_nt: TGCGCCAGCAGCTTGGCCACGGACACCGGGGAGCTGTTTTTT
clone_size: few; v_call: TRBV29-1; cdr3_length: 10; d_call: -; j_call: TRBJ2-5; cdr3_aa: CSVAFGTQYF; cdr3_nt: TGCAGCGTCGCCTTCGGGACCCAGTACTTC
clone_size: few; v_call: TRBV19; cdr3_length: 13; d_call: TRBD1; j_call: TRBJ1-2; cdr3_aa: CASSTGQHYGYTF; cdr3_nt: TGTGCCAGTTCAACGGGACAGCACTATGGCTACACCTTC
clone_size: -; v_call: TRBV7-2; cdr3_length: 15; d_call: -; j_call: TRBJ1-5; cdr3_aa: CASSSRVGRGQPQHF; cdr3_nt: TGTGCCAGCAGCTCAAGAGTGGGGCGCGGGCAGCCCCAGCATTTT
clone_size: few; v_call: TRBV5-4; cdr3_length: 15; d_call: TRBD1; j_call: TRBJ2-1; cdr3_aa: CASSPGWGQRNEQFF; cdr3_nt: TGTGCCAGCAGCCCGGGGTGGGGACAGAGGAATGAGCAGTTCTTC
clone_size: few; v_call: TRBV6-6; cdr3_length: 14; d_call: -; j_call: TRBJ1-5; cdr3_aa: CASRGGDSNQPQHF; cdr3_nt: TGTGCCAGCAGAGGGGGGGATAGCAATCAGCCCCAGCATTTT
clone_size: -; v_call: TRBV5-1; cdr3_length: 14; d_call: TRBD1; j_call: TRBJ1-2; cdr3_aa: CASRITGVNYGYTF; cdr3_nt: TGCGCCAGCCGGATCACAGGGGTGAACTATGGCTACACCTTC
clone_size: -; v_call: TRBV23-1; cdr3_length: 15; d_call: TRBD2; j_call: TRBJ2-3; cdr3_aa: CASSQSRLAADTQYF; cdr3_nt: TGCGCCAGCAGTCAATCGAGGCTAGCGGCAGATACGCAGTATTTT
clone_size: -; v_call: TRBV7-9; cdr3_length: 17; d_call: -; j_call: TRBJ1-2; cdr3_aa: CASSQDRPGTANYGYTF; cdr3_nt: TGTGCCAGCAGCCAGGACAGACCCGGTACAGCTAACTATGGCTACACCTTC
clone_size: -; v_call: TRBV11-3; cdr3_length: 11; d_call: -; j_call: TRBJ2-1; cdr3_aa: CASSPEGEQFF; cdr3_nt: TGTGCCAGCAGCCCCGAAGGGGAGCAGTTCTTC
clone_size: few; v_call: TRBV2; cdr3_length: 15; d_call: -; j_call: TRBJ2-3; cdr3_aa: CASSLRNQGTDTQYF; cdr3_nt: TGTGCCAGCAGCCTCAGAAACCAGGGAACAGATACGCAGTATTTT
clone_size: few; v_call: TRBV7-8; cdr3_length: 14; d_call: TRBD1; j_call: TRBJ2-1; cdr3_aa: CASSLTRDRGEQFF; cdr3_nt: TGTGCCAGCAGCCTAACCCGGGACAGGGGTGAGCAGTTCTTC
clone_size: -; v_call: TRBV9; cdr3_length: 16; d_call: TRBD2; j_call: TRBJ2-3; cdr3_aa: CASSQQTSGGADTQYF; cdr3_nt: TGTGCCAGCAGCCAGCAAACTAGCGGGGGGGCAGATACGCAGTATTTT